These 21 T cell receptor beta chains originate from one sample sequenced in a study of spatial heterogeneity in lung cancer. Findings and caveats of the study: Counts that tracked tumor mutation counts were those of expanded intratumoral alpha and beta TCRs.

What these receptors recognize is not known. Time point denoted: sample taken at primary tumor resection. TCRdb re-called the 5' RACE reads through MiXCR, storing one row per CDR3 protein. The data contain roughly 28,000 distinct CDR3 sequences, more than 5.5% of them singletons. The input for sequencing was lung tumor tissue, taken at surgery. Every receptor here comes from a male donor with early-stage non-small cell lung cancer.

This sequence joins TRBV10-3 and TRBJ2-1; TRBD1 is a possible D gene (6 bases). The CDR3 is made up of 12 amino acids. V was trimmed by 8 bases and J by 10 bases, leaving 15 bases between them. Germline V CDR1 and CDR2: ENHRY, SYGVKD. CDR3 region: CAIGGPGTEQFF. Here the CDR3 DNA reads TGTGCCATCGGGGGCCCTGGGACAGAGCAGTTCTTC.

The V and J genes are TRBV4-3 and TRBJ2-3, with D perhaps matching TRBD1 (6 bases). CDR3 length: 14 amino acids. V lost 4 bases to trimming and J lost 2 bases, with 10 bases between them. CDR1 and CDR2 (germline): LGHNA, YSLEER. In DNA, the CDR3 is TGCGCCAGCAGCCGCCGGACAGTCACAGATACGCAGTATTTT. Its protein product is CASSRRTVTDTQYF.

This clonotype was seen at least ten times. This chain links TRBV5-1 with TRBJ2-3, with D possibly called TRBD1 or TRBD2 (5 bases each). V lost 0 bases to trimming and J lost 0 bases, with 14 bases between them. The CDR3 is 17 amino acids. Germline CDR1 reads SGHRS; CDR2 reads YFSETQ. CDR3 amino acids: CASSLAGAFSSTDTQYF. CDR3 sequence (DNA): TGCGCCAGCAGCTTGGCCGGGGCCTTTTCTAGCACAGATACGCAGTATTTT.

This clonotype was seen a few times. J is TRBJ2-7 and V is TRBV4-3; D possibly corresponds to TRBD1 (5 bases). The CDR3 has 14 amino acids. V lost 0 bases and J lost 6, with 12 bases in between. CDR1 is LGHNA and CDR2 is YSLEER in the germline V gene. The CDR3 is CASSQDPQGREQYF. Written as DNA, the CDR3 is TGCGCCAGCAGCCAAGATCCCCAGGGTCGCGAGCAGTACTTC.

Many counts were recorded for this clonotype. CDR3 residues: CASSLGTWRYF. The CDR3 DNA reads TGTGCCAGCAGCCTCGGGACCTGGAGGTATTTT. The chain is built from TRBV7-2 and TRBJ2-3; D may match TRBD1 or TRBD2 (5 bases each). Germline CDR1 SGHTA, CDR2 FQGNSA. The CDR3 is 11 residues long. Deletions cut 5 bases from V and 14 bases from J, with 14 bases between.

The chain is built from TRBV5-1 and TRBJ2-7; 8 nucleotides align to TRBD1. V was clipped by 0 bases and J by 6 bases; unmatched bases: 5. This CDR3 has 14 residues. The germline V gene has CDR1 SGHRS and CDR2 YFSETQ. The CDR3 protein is CASSLGQGACEQYF. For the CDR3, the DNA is TGCGCCAGCAGCTTGGGCCAGGGGGCCTGCGAGCAGTACTTC. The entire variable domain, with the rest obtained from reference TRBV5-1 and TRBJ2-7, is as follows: KAGVTQTPRYLIKTRGQQVTLSCSPISGHRSVSWYQQTPGQGLQFLFEYFSETQRNKGNFPGRFSGRQFSNSRSEMNVSTLELGDSALYLCASSLGQGACEQYFGPGTRLTVT.

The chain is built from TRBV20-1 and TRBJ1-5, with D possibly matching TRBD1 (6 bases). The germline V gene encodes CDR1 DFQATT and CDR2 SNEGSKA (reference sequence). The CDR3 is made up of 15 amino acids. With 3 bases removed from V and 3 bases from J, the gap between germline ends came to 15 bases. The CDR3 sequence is CSARGRAGVNQPQHF. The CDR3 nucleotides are TGCAGTGCTAGGGGTAGGGCAGGGGTCAATCAGCCCCAGCATTTT.

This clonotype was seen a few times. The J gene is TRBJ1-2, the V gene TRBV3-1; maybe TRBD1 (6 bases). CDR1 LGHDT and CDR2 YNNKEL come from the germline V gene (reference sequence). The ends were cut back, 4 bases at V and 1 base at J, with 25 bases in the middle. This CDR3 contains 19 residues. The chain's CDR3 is CASSLSWGPLIEGNYGYTF. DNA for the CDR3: TGTGCCAGCAGCCTCTCTTGGGGGCCCCTAATTGAGGGTAACTATGGCTACACCTTC.

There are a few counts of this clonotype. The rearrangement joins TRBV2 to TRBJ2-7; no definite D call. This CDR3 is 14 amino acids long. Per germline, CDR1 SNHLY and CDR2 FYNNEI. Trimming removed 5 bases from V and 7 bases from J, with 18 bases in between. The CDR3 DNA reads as TGTGCCAGCAGTACCCAGATGGGATTGAGGGAGCAGTACTTC. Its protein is CASSTQMGLREQYF.

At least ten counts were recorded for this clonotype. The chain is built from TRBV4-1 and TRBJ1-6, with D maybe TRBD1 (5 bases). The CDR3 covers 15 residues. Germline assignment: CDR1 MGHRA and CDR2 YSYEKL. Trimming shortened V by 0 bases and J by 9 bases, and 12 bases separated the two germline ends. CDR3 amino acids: CASSQEGTLGSPLHF. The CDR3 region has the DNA TGCGCCAGCAGCCAAGAGGGGACCCTGGGTTCACCCCTCCACTTT.

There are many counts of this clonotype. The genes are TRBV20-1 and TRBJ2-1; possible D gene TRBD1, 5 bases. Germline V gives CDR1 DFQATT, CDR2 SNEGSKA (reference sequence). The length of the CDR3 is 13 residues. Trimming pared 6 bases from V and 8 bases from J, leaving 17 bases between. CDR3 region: CSAPSRVYHEQFF. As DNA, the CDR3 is TGCAGTGCCCCCTCCAGGGTTTACCATGAGCAGTTCTTC.

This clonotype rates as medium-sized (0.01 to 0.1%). In DNA, the CDR3 is TGTGCCAGCAGTGCCCCCGACAGGGGTGGCGGGGAGCTGTTTTTT. Translating it yields CASSAPDRGGGELFF. The genes are TRBV27 and TRBJ2-2; TRBD1 matches 8 bases. With V trimmed by 5 bases and J by 7 bases, 9 bases remained unmatched. Germline CDR1 is MNHEY and CDR2 is SMNVEV (reference sequence). The CDR3 runs 15 residues.

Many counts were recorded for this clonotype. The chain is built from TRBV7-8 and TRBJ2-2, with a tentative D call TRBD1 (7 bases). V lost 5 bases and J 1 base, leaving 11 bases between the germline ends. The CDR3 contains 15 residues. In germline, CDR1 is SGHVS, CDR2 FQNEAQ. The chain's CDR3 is CASSRQGGNTGELFF. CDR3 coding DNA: TGTGCCAGCAGCCGCCAGGGGGGGAACACCGGGGAGCTGTTTTTT.

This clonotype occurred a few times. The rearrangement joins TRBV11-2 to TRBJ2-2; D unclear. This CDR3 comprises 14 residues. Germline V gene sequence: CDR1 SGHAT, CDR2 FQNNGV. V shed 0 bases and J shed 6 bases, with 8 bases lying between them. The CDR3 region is CASSLEARAGELFF. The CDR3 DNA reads TGTGCCAGCAGCTTAGAAGCCCGCGCCGGGGAGCTGTTTTTT. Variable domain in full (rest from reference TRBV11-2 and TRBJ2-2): EAGVAQSPRYKIIEKRQSVAFWCNPISGHATLYWYQQILGQGPKLLIQFQNNGVVDDSQLPKDRFSAERLKGVDSTLKIQPAKLEDSAVYLCASSLEARAGELFFGEGSRLTVL.

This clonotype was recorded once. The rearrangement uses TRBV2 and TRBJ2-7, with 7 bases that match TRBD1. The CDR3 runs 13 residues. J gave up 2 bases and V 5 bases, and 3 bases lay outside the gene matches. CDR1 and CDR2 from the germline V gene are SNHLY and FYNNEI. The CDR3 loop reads CASSRGQTYEQYF. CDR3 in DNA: TGTGCCAGCAGTCGGGGACAGACCTACGAGCAGTACTTC.

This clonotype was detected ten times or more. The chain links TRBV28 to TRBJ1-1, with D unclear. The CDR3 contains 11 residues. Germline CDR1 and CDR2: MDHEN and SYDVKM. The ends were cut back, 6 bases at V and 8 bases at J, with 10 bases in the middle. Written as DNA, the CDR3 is TGTGCCAGCAGGGTACCAGACGAAGCTTTCTTT. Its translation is CASRVPDEAFF.

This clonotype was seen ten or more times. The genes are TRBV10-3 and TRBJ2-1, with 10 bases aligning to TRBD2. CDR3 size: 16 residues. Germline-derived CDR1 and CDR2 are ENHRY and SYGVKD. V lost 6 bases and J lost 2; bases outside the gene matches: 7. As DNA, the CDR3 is TGTGCCATCAGCCTCCAGCTAGCGGGGGCCTACAATGAGCAGTTCTTC. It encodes CAISLQLAGAYNEQFF.

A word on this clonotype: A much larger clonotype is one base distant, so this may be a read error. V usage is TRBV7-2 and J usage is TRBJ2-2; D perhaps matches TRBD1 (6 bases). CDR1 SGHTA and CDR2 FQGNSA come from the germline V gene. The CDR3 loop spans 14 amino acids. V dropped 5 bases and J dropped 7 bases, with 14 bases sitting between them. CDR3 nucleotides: TGTGCCAGCAGCATAAACAGGGCGAACGGGGAGCTGTTTTTT. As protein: CASSINRANGELFF.

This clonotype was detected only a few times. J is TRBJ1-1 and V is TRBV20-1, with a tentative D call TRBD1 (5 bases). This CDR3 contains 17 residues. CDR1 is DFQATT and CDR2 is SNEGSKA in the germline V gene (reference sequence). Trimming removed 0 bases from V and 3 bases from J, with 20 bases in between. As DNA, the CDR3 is TGCAGTGCTAGAGATCAAGGGCAGGGCGGGCTGGACACTGAAGCTTTCTTT. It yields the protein CSARDQGQGGLDTEAFF.

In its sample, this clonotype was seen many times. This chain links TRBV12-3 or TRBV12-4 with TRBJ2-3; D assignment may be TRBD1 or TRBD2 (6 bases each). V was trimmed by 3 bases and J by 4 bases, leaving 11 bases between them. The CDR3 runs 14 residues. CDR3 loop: CASSFGGGADTQYF. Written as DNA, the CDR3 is TGTGCCAGCAGTTTCGGAGGGGGTGCAGATACGCAGTATTTT.

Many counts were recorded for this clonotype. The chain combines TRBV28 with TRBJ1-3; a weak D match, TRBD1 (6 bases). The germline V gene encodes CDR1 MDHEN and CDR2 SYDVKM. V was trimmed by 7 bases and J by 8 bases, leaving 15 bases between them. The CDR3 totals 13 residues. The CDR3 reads CASTTINRDTIYF. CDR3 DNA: TGTGCCAGCACCACGATTAACAGGGACACCATATATTTT.